These 15 T cell receptor beta chains were sequenced from one sample in a study of blood T cell repertoires in COVID-19 (dated by TCRdb to 2020 to 2022). The library was prepared using the immunoSEQ multiplex PCR assay. TCRdb took over this immuneACCESS table, retaining in-frame rearrangements with V and J assigned. Such tables are incomplete; in checked studies, under half of the missing clones stem from an unresolved V gene, and the remainder is unexplained. This sample comprises 200,000 to 300,000 clones, roughly 80% of them detected only once. Together, the top ten hold 4.7% of the sample. The specimen sequenced was peripheral blood. The source of these receptors is a woman in her 70s with acute or convalescent COVID-19.

This chain connects TRBV5-4 to TRBJ1-1, with TRBD1 as a possible D gene (6 bases). There are 14 residues in the CDR3. V was trimmed by 7 bases and J by 5 bases, leaving 18 bases between them. Looked up from germline, CDR1 is SGHNT and CDR2 is YYREEE (reference sequence). The CDR3 DNA follows: TGTGCCAGCGGGGGACATCGGGGAGTGACTGAAGCTTTCTTT. It encodes CASGGHRGVTEAFF.

This sequence joins TRBV4-2 and TRBJ1-5, with D unclear. Germline CDR1 is LGHNA and CDR2 is YNFKEQ. There are 14 residues in the CDR3. Trimming took off 0 bases at V and 0 bases at J, with 3 bases between the two ends. CDR3 residues: CASSQERSNQPQHF. CDR3 bases: TGTGCCAGCAGCCAAGAGCGTAGCAATCAGCCCCAGCATTTT.

The rearrangement links TRBV6-2 or TRBV6-3 to TRBJ1-3; unclear D gene. The CDR3 is made up of 15 amino acids. V lost 4 bases and J 4 bases, leaving 14 bases between the germline ends. Looked up from germline, CDR1 is MNHEY and CDR2 is SVGEGT. The CDR3, as DNA: TGTGCCAGCAGTTTCAGACGCTTGGAGGGAAACACCATATATTTT. This encodes CASSFRRLEGNTIYF.

The V gene is TRBV24-1, the J gene TRBJ2-3, with D unresolved. Trimming took 5 bases from V and 3 from J, leaving 11 bases between them. Germline CDR1 reads KGHDR; CDR2 reads SFDVKD. The CDR3 runs 14 residues. The CDR3 DNA sequence: TGTGCCACCAGTGTTCGCGCACGGACAGATACGCAGTATTTT. Encoded protein: CATSVRARTDTQYF.

With regard to this clone: This specimen includes other DNA sequences encoding the same CDR3. The J gene is TRBJ2-5, the V gene TRBV11-2; no reliable D call. CDR1 SGHAT and CDR2 FQNNGV come from the germline V gene. Between the trimmed V and J ends, which lost 1 base and 3 bases, there was a span of 6 bases. This CDR3 spans 13 amino acids. In DNA form, the CDR3 reads TGTGCCAGCAGCTTAGCCCCTAAAGAGACCCAGTACTTC. Encoded protein: CASSLAPKETQYF. Supplemented by reference TRBV11-2 and TRBJ2-5, the full variable domain reads EAGVAQSPRYKIIEKRQSVAFWCNPISGHATLYWYQQILGQGPKLLIQFQNNGVVDDSQLPKDRFSAERLKGVDSTLKIQPAKLEDSAVYLCASSLAPKETQYFGPGTRLLVL.

This chain joins TRBV3-1 (or the pseudogene TRBV3-2) and TRBJ2-1, with a tentative D call TRBD1 (6 bases). Looked up from germline, CDR1 is LGHDT and CDR2 is YNNKEL (reference sequence). The germline V and J ends were trimmed by 1 base and 7 bases, with 17 bases remaining between them. The length of the CDR3 is 16 residues. The CDR3 protein is CASSQVWGQLGNEQFF. CDR3 DNA: TGTGCCAGCAGCCAAGTCTGGGGGCAGCTAGGAAATGAGCAGTTCTTC.

The chain joins TRBV18 to TRBJ1-5, with TRBD1 matching 7 bases. The CDR3 sequence is 15 residues long. The V gene's germline CDR1 is KGHSH and CDR2 LQKENI. Trimming at V came to 5 bases and at J to 3 bases, leaving 7 bases not matched to a gene. This CDR3 reads CASSGGGRFNQPQHF. In nucleotides, the CDR3 is TGTGCCAGCTCAGGAGGGGGCCGTTTCAATCAGCCCCAGCATTTT.

The chain uses TRBV30 and TRBJ1-1; D not certain. The germline CDR1 and CDR2 sequences are GTSNPN and SVGIG (reference sequence). The CDR3 covers 13 residues. V was clipped by 0 bases and J by 1 base, with 6 bases between them. CDR3 DNA: TGTGCCTGGAGTGTACAGCAGAACACTGAAGCTTTCTTT. Translating it yields CAWSVQQNTEAFF. Based on the CDR3 plus reference TRBV30 and TRBJ1-1, the full variable domain is SQTIHQWPATLVQPVGSPLSLECTVEGTSNPNLYWYRQAAGRGLQLLFYSVGIGQISSEVPQNLSASRPQDRQFILSSKKLLLSDSGFYLCAWSVQQNTEAFFGQGTRLTVV.

This clone was found once. The gene calls are TRBV11-2 and TRBJ1-4; TRBD1 is a possible D gene (5 bases). The CDR3 extends over 15 amino acids. Germline-derived CDR1 and CDR2 are SGHAT and FQNNGV. Trimming removed 1 base at V and 3 bases at J, with 9 bases between. In DNA form, the CDR3 reads TGTGCCAGCAGCTTAGGGGGCCCGGCTAATGAAAAACTGTTTTTT. It translates to CASSLGGPANEKLFF.

The rearrangement uses TRBV3-1 (or the pseudogene TRBV3-2) and TRBJ2-7; D is possibly TRBD2 (6 bases). CDR3 length: 14 residues. Trimming left V 4 bases short and J 2 bases short, with 12 bases between. Germline V gene lookup returns CDR1 LGHDT and CDR2 YNNKEL (reference sequence). In DNA form, the CDR3 reads TGTGCCAGCAGCCCCAACCCGGGGGCCTACGAGCAGTACTTC. Its protein product is CASSPNPGAYEQYF.

A few counts support this clone. This sequence joins TRBV19 and TRBJ1-1; D is unresolved. The CDR3 sequence is 11 residues long. CDR1 and CDR2 (germline): LNHDA, SQIVND (reference sequence). V was clipped by 7 bases and J by 2 bases, with 5 bases between them. CDR3 DNA: TGTGCCAGTACTAAAAACACTGAAGCTTTCTTT. Translation: CASTKNTEAFF.

This chain uses TRBV20-1 with TRBJ2-7, with a possible D match to TRBD1 (5 bases). The CDR3 covers 14 residues. Germline loops: CDR1 DFQATT, CDR2 SNEGSKA (reference sequence). V lost 3 bases and J 2 bases, leaving 14 bases between the germline ends. CDR3: CSASRGTHTYEQYF. DNA of the CDR3: TGCAGTGCTAGTAGGGGAACACATACCTACGAGCAGTACTTC.

This chain connects TRBV15 to TRBJ1-2; perhaps TRBD1 as D (6 bases). The V gene lost 0 bases and the J gene lost 2 bases, with 16 bases spanning the gap. The CDR3 sequence is 17 residues long. Germline CDR1 reads LNHNV; CDR2 reads YYDKDF (reference sequence). Written as DNA, the CDR3 is TGTGCCACCAGCAGAGATTCCTTAATACAGGGAAACTATGGCTACACCTTC. Translating gives CATSRDSLIQGNYGYTF.

This chain uses TRBV7-2 with TRBJ1-3; D unclear. With 4 bases removed from V and 8 bases from J, the gap between germline ends came to 6 bases. The germline V gene has CDR1 SGHTA and CDR2 FQGNSA. The CDR3 is 11 residues long. In nucleotides, the CDR3 is TGTGCCAGCAGCTCCCGTGACACCATATATTTT. This gives the protein CASSSRDTIYF. The full variable domain, its missing parts supplied by reference TRBV7-2 and TRBJ1-3, is GAGVSQSPSNKVTEKGKDVELRCDPISGHTALYWYRQSLGQGLEFLIYFQGNSAPDKSGLPSDRFSAERTGGSVSTLTIQRTQQEDSAVYLCASSSRDTIYFGEGSWLTVV.

This clone appeared once. The chain carries TRBV18 and TRBJ1-3; D perhaps matches TRBD1 (5 bases). Trimming took 6 bases from V and 2 from J, leaving 17 bases between them. Germline V gene data show CDR1 as KGHSH and CDR2 as LQKENI. The CDR3 contains 16 residues. The CDR3 protein is CASSRQSQAAGNTIYF. DNA of the CDR3: TGTGCCAGCTCGCGACAGAGTCAAGCTGCTGGAAACACCATATATTTT.